The 26 T cell receptor beta chains reported below all come from one sample, sequenced in a study of cytomegalovirus exposure and HLA in healthy donors (dated by TCRdb to between 2016 and 2019). The library was built by means of the immunoSEQ multiplex PCR assay. For the multiplex PCR, a mixture combining 60 forward primers for TCR Vbeta segments and 13 reverse primers for TCR Jbeta segments was used. Held by TCRdb, this immuneACCESS table contains in-frame sequences only and omits some clones. Under half of the omission traces to an unresolved V gene where checked; the cause of the rest is unknown. In this sample the table shows more than 55,000 clones, roughly 80% of which occur a single time. Clones ranked in the top ten supply approximately 3.9% of the sample. Sequenced: PBMCs. These receptors were taken from a woman aged 35 to 49 in good health and CMV-seronegative.

This sequence joins TRBV2 and TRBJ1-1, with D hard to call. This CDR3 contains 15 residues. From germline, CDR1 is SNHLY and CDR2 FYNNEI. Trimming cost V 6 bases and J 1 base, with 15 bases left between them. The CDR3: CASSSLSRGNTEAFF. CDR3 bases: TGTGCCAGCAGCTCACTCTCTCGAGGGAACACTGAAGCTTTCTTT.

The gene calls are TRBV10-3 and TRBJ2-4; weak D call: TRBD1 (5 bases). CDR1 is ENHRY and CDR2 is SYGVKD in the germline V gene. V shed 2 bases and J shed 0 bases, with 5 bases lying between them. The CDR3 is made up of 14 amino acids. CDR3 sequence: CAISETGAKNIQYF. The CDR3 region has the DNA TGTGCCATCAGTGAGACAGGAGCCAAAAACATTCAGTACTTC.

The J gene is TRBJ1-2, the V gene TRBV28; 10 bases map to TRBD1. Germline CDR1 MDHEN, CDR2 SYDVKM. After removal of 6 bases from V and 7 bases from J, the junction contained 5 bases not matched to a gene. There are 13 residues in the CDR3. The CDR3 is CASRGDRGPGYTF. The CDR3 nucleotides are TGTGCCAGCAGGGGAGACAGGGGGCCTGGCTACACCTTC.

The rearrangement joins TRBV9 to TRBJ2-4, with TRBD2 as a possible D gene (6 bases). V was shortened by 2 bases and J by 9 bases, with 15 bases between the two germline ends. CDR1 is SGDLS, CDR2 YYNGEE, per germline. CDR3 length equals 14 residues. This CDR3 reads CASSVYGSLGIQYF. For the CDR3, the DNA is TGTGCCAGCAGCGTTTACGGGAGCCTGGGCATTCAGTACTTC. Combining the CDR3 with reference TRBV9 and TRBJ2-4 gives the whole variable domain DSGVTQTPKHLITATGQRVTLRCSPRSGDLSVYWYQQSLDQGLQFLIQYYNGEERAKGNILERFSAQQFPDLHSELNLSSLELGDSALYFCASSVYGSLGIQYFGAGTRLSVL.

The rearrangement uses TRBV28 and TRBJ1-4, with D tentatively TRBD1 (6 bases). The CDR3 has 12 residues. V gave up 2 bases and J gave up 11 bases, with 9 bases separating them. CDR1 MDHEN and CDR2 SYDVKM come from the germline V gene. The CDR3 region is CASSLRQGKLFF. CDR3 nucleotides: TGTGCCAGCAGTTTACGGCAGGGGAAACTGTTTTTT.

The gene calls are TRBV4-2 and TRBJ1-4, with D possibly TRBD1 on 5 matching bases. CDR1 is LGHNA and CDR2 is YNFKEQ in the germline V gene. Trimming took 3 bases from V and 4 from J, leaving 12 bases between them. The CDR3 has 15 amino acids. The CDR3 DNA reads as TGTGCCAGCAGCCACGGGGGACGAGGTAATGAAAAACTGTTTTTT. Translated: CASSHGGRGNEKLFF.

This chain connects TRBV6-1 to TRBJ1-3, with 8 bases fitting TRBD1. This CDR3 contains 18 residues. CDR1 MNHNS and CDR2 SASEGT come from the germline V gene. Trimming took 0 bases from V and 4 from J; bases not matched to a gene: 11. The chain's CDR3 is CASSEAHRGVMRGNTIYF. In nucleotides, the CDR3 is TGTGCCAGCAGTGAAGCGCACAGGGGGGTGATGAGAGGAAACACCATATATTTT.

The V gene is TRBV30, the J gene TRBJ1-1, with a tentative D call TRBD1 (5 bases). The germline gives CDR1 GTSNPN, CDR2 SVGIG (reference sequence). V lost 0 bases, J lost 5 bases, and 7 bases lay in between. CDR3 size: 12 residues. The CDR3 DNA reads as TGTGCCTGGAGTGTAGGGGTTACTGAAGCTTTCTTT. Its translation is CAWSVGVTEAFF.

The CDR3 coding sequence is TGTGCCAGCAGCTTATATGCCGGGGACTATGGCTACACCTTC. Amino acids: CASSLYAGDYGYTF. The J gene is TRBJ1-2, the V gene TRBV7-8, with D unresolved. V lost 2 bases and J 3 bases, leaving 10 bases between the germline ends. This CDR3 has 14 amino acids. Germline V lookup: CDR1 SGHVS, CDR2 FQNEAQ.

The rearrangement links TRBV9 to TRBJ1-4; 8 bases are shared with TRBD1. V shed 4 bases, J shed 8 bases, and the junction held 4 bases outside the gene matches. Germline V gene lookup returns CDR1 SGDLS and CDR2 YYNGEE. There are 13 residues in the CDR3. CDR3 residues: CASSSRTGEKLFF. In DNA form, the CDR3 reads TGTGCCAGCAGCTCTCGGACAGGGGAAAAACTGTTTTTT.

The V and J genes are TRBV29-1 and TRBJ2-7; TRBD2 aligns across 9 bases. Germline V CDR1 and CDR2: SQVTM, ANQGSEA. Trimming removed 4 bases from V and 1 base from J; junction bases left unmatched: 8. There are 15 residues in the CDR3. The CDR3 protein is CSVGWGAGGSYEQYF. CDR3 nucleotides: TGCAGCGTTGGGTGGGGAGCGGGGGGATCCTACGAGCAGTACTTC.

The J gene is TRBJ1-1, the V gene TRBV28; 9 bases align to TRBD1. CDR1 and CDR2 (germline): MDHEN, SYDVKM. The V gene end was trimmed by 5 bases and the J gene end by 3 bases; junction bases not matched to a gene: 10. The CDR3 has 16 amino acids. The CDR3 region is CASSDPQGARDTEAFF. The CDR3, as DNA: TGTGCCAGCAGTGACCCACAGGGGGCGCGGGACACTGAAGCTTTCTTT.

The CDR3 region has the DNA TGTGCCAGCAGTGAAGTTCGGAGCGGGAGGCAAGGGACGCAGTATTTT. It is translated as CASSEVRSGRQGTQYF. J is TRBJ2-3 and V is TRBV6-1; 9 nucleotides match TRBD2. CDR1 is MNHNS and CDR2 is SASEGT in the germline V gene. V shed 1 base, J shed 9 bases, and the junction held 11 bases outside the gene matches. CDR3 length equals 16 residues.

This chain connects TRBV18 to TRBJ2-1; 12 positions agree with TRBD2. Germline CDR1 is KGHSH and CDR2 is LQKENI. The ends lost 6 bases at V and 3 bases at J; junction bases unmatched: 6. The CDR3 is 16 amino acids. The CDR3 region is CASSSGTSGFYNEQFF. CDR3 sequence (DNA): TGTGCCAGCTCCTCCGGGACTAGCGGGTTCTACAATGAGCAGTTCTTC.

Of note for this clone: This sample includes further DNA sequences coding for the same CDR3. The rearrangement links TRBV7-9 to TRBJ2-7; TRBD2 aligns across 11 bases. The CDR3 is made up of 16 amino acids. V trimming: 5 bases; J trimming: 2 bases; junction bases outside the gene matches: 8. The germline V gene encodes CDR1 SEHNR and CDR2 FQNEAQ (reference sequence). The chain's CDR3 is CASSLDTSGRPYEQYF. The CDR3 region has the DNA TGTGCCAGCAGCCTAGACACTAGCGGGAGACCCTACGAGCAGTACTTC.

The chain is built from TRBV30 and TRBJ1-2, with 7 nucleotides matching TRBD1. After removal of 0 bases from V and 9 bases from J, the junction contained 10 bases not matched to a gene. The germline V gene has CDR1 GTSNPN and CDR2 SVGIG (reference sequence). This CDR3 spans 14 amino acids. The CDR3 spells CAWSVPAGGRSYTF. As DNA, the CDR3 is TGTGCCTGGAGTGTACCGGCAGGGGGTAGAAGCTACACCTTC.

This clone has only one observation. The chain employs TRBV5-1 and TRBJ2-7; TRBD2 matches 12 bases. Losses at the gene ends were 4 bases for V and 4 bases for J; bases not matched to a gene: 9. The CDR3 is made up of 16 amino acids. Germline V gene lookup returns CDR1 SGHRS and CDR2 YFSETQ. The CDR3 bases are TGCGCCAGCAGCCAAAGACTAGCGGGAGTAGTTTACGAGCAGTACTTC. This sequence encodes CASSQRLAGVVYEQYF.

The chain couples TRBV5-1 to TRBJ2-1, with 13 bases identical to TRBD2. The CDR3 sequence is 15 residues long. V was pared by 4 bases and J by 5 bases, with 3 bases of the junction left unmatched. CDR1 and CDR2 (germline): SGHRS, YFSETQ. The CDR3 protein is CASSLGTSGNNEQFF. For the CDR3, the DNA is TGCGCCAGCAGCCTGGGGACTAGCGGGAACAATGAGCAGTTCTTC.

This rearrangement joins TRBV18 to TRBJ2-7, with TRBD2 identical over 8 bases. Per germline, CDR1 KGHSH and CDR2 LQKENI. The CDR3 extends over 14 amino acids. V lost 3 bases to trimming and J lost 2 bases; unmatched junction nucleotides: 3. The CDR3 bases are TGTGCCAGCTCACCGGGGGGACTAGCCTACGAGCAGTACTTC. Residues: CASSPGGLAYEQYF.

J is TRBJ2-2 and V is TRBV4-1, with D maybe TRBD1 (5 bases). Trimming took off 5 bases at V and 6 bases at J, with 19 bases between the two ends. This CDR3 region has 16 residues. Germline V gene sequence: CDR1 MGHRA, CDR2 YSYEKL. CDR3 loop: CASSFPGQGLSGELFF. The DNA of the CDR3 is TGCGCCAGCAGCTTCCCCGGGCAGGGTTTGTCCGGGGAGCTGTTTTTT.

J is TRBJ2-7 and V is TRBV5-5; 12 bases map to TRBD2. In germline, CDR1 is SGHKS, CDR2 YYEKEE (reference sequence). V dropped 4 bases and J dropped 1; count of bases not matched to a gene: 3. The CDR3 runs to 15 residues. The CDR3 loop reads CASSAGLAGSYEQYF. The CDR3 DNA is TGTGCCAGCAGCGCCGGACTAGCGGGATCCTACGAGCAGTACTTC.

This chain uses TRBV5-4 with TRBJ1-3; 9 positions agree with TRBD1. CDR1 SGHNT and CDR2 YYREEE come from the germline V gene (reference sequence). There are 14 residues in the CDR3. The V and J ends lost 4 bases and 4 bases, in that order; junction bases with no gene match: 3. For the CDR3, the DNA is TGTGCCAGCAGCCCAGGACAGGGGGGAAACACCATATATTTT. This translates into CASSPGQGGNTIYF.

V is TRBV19 and J is TRBJ2-6; the match to TRBD1 covers 10 bases. The CDR3 has 19 amino acids. The V gene's germline CDR1 is LNHDA and CDR2 SQIVND (reference sequence). V shed 4 bases and J 1 base; nucleotides not matched to a gene: 10. In DNA, the CDR3 is TGTGCCAGTAGTACCGACAGGGGGCGTCGGAATTCTGGGGCCAACGTCCTGACTTTC. It translates to CASSTDRGRRNSGANVLTF. The full variable domain, its missing parts supplied by reference TRBV19 and TRBJ2-6, is DGGITQSPKYLFRKEGQNVTLSCEQNLNHDAMYWYRQDPGQGLRLIYYSQIVNDFQKGDIAEGYSVSREKKESFPLTVTSAQKNPTAFYLCASSTDRGRRNSGANVLTFGAGSRLTVL.

V gene TRBV25-1 combines with J gene TRBJ2-5, with D possibly TRBD1 on 5 matching bases. V was cut by 3 bases and J by 2 bases, with 10 bases left in between. CDR1 is MGHDK and CDR2 is SYGVNS in the germline V gene. The CDR3 sequence is 14 residues long. CDR3 region: CASSDREKQETQYF. The DNA of the CDR3 is TGTGCCAGCAGTGACAGGGAAAAACAAGAGACCCAGTACTTC.

This clone has a handful of counts. V usage is TRBV5-1 and J usage is TRBJ2-3; D is perhaps TRBD2 (6 bases). The CDR3 covers 16 residues. Germline lookup yields CDR1 SGHRS and CDR2 YFSETQ. Trimming pared 0 bases from V and 0 bases from J, leaving 11 bases between. In DNA, the CDR3 is TGCGCCAGCAGCTTGGGTTATGCGGGAAGCACAGATACGCAGTATTTT. Encoded protein: CASSLGYAGSTDTQYF.

This chain uses TRBV7-9 with TRBJ2-1; TRBD1 aligns across 11 bases. Trimming removed 1 base from V and 3 bases from J; junction bases left unmatched: 5. The V gene's germline CDR1 is SEHNR and CDR2 FQNEAQ (reference sequence). This CDR3 comprises 17 residues. The CDR3: CASSLGTGTGGYNEQFF. The CDR3 DNA is TGTGCCAGCAGCTTAGGGACCGGGACAGGGGGCTACAATGAGCAGTTCTTC.